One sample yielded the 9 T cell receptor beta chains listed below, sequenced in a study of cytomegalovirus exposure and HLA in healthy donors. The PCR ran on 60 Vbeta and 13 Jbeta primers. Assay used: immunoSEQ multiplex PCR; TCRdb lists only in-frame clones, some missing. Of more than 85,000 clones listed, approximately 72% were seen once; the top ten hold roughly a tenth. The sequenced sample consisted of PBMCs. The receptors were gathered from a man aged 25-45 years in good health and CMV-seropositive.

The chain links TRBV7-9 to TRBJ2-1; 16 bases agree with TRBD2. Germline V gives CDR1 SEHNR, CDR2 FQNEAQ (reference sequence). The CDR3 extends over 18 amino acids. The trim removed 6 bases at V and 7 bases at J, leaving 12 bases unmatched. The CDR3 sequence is CASSSPGLAGGRMNEQFF. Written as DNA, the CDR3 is TGTGCCAGCAGTTCTCCGGGACTAGCGGGGGGGCGCATGAATGAGCAGTTCTTC.

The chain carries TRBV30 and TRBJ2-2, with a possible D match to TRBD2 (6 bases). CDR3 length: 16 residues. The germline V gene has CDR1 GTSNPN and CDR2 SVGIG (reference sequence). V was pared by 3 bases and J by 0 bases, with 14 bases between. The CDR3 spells CAWSPHTGANTGELFF. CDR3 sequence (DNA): TGTGCCTGGAGCCCCCACACGGGGGCGAACACCGGGGAGCTGTTTTTT.

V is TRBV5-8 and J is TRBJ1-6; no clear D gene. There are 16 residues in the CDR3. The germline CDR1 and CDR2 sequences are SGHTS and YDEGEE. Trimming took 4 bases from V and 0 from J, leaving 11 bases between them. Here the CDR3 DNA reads TGTGCCAGCAGCCCCCCCTGGGCCTCCTATAATTCACCCCTCCACTTT. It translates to CASSPPWASYNSPLHF. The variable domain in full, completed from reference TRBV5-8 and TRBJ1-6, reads EAGVTQSPTHLIKTRGQQATLRCSPISGHTSVYWYQQALGLGLQFLLWYDEGEERNRGNFPPRFSGRQFPNYSSELNVNALELEDSALYLCASSPPWASYNSPLHFGNGTRLTVT.

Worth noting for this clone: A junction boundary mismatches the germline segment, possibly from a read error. CDR3 loop: CASSPGLAGIREAQYF. In DNA, the CDR3 is TGTGCCAGCAGCCCAGGACTAGCGGGTATAAGAGAGGCCCAGTACTTC. The rearrangement joins TRBV7-3 to TRBJ2-5; 11 nucleotides align to TRBD2. Germline V gene sequence: CDR1 SGHTA, CDR2 FQGTGA. The CDR3 covers 16 residues. Together with reference TRBV7-3 and TRBJ2-5, the CDR3 gives the full variable domain: GAGVSQTPSNKVTEKGKYVELRCDPISGHTALYWYRQSLGQGPEFLIYFQGTGAADDSGLPNDRFFAVRPEGSVSTLKIQRTERGDSAVYLCASSPGLAGIREAQYFGPGTRLLVL.

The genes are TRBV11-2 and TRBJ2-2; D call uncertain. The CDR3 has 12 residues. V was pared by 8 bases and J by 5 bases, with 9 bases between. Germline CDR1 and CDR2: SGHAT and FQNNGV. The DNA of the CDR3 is TGTGCCAGCGCGTCGCCGACCGGGGAGCTGTTTTTT. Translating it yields CASASPTGELFF.

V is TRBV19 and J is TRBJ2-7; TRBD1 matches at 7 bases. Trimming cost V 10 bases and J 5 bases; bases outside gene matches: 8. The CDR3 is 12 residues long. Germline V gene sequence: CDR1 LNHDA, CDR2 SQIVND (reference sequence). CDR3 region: CATKTGANEQYF. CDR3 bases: TGTGCCACCAAAACAGGGGCAAACGAGCAGTACTTC.

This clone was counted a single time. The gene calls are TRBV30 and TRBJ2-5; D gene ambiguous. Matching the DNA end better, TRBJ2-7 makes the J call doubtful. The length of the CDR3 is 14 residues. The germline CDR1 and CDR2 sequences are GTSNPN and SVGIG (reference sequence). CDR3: CAWRQPGSFYEQYF. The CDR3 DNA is TGTGCCTGGAGGCAACCGGGTTCCTTCTACGAGCAGTACTTC.

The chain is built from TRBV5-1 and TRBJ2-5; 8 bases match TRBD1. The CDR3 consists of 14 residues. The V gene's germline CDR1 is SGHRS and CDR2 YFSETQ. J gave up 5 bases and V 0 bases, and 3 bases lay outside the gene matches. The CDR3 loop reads CASSLGQGAETQYF. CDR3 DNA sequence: TGCGCCAGCAGCTTGGGTCAGGGGGCCGAGACCCAGTACTTC.

The CDR3 DNA follows: TGTGCCAGCAGCTTAGAGGGGACAGATAATTCACCCCTCCACTTT. It codes for CASSLEGTDNSPLHF. This chain joins TRBV7-8 and TRBJ1-6, with 7 bases that match TRBD1. The CDR3 consists of 15 residues. The ends lost 1 base at V and 5 bases at J; junction bases unmatched: 2. CDR1 and CDR2 (germline): SGHVS, FQNEAQ.